Only a few counts were recorded for the clone carrying this T cell receptor beta chain. Using immunoSEQ multiplex PCR, the repertoire was profiled, and TCRdb retains in-frame clones only, with some absent. The table shows about 210,000 clones, with around four fifths occurring only once. This entry is derived from a study of blood T cell repertoires in COVID-19. The length of the CDR3 is 11 residues. Trimming took off 7 bases at V and 7 bases at J, with 5 bases between the two ends. Germline CDR1 reads SNHLY; CDR2 reads FYNNEI. The sample comprised peripheral blood. The source is a woman between 45 and 60 years old with active or convalescent COVID-19. This chain connects TRBV2 to TRBJ1-6, with TRBD1 as a possible D gene (5 bases). The CDR3 DNA follows: TGTGCCAGCAAGGGGAATTCACCCCTCCACTTT. Its protein product is CASKGNSPLHF. Full variable domain (missing parts from reference TRBV2 and TRBJ1-6): EPEVTQTPSHQVTQMGQEVILRCVPISNHLYFYWYRQILGQKVEFLVSFYNNEISEKSEIFDDQFSVERPDGSNFTLKIRSTKLEDSAMYFCASKGNSPLHFGNGTRLTVT.